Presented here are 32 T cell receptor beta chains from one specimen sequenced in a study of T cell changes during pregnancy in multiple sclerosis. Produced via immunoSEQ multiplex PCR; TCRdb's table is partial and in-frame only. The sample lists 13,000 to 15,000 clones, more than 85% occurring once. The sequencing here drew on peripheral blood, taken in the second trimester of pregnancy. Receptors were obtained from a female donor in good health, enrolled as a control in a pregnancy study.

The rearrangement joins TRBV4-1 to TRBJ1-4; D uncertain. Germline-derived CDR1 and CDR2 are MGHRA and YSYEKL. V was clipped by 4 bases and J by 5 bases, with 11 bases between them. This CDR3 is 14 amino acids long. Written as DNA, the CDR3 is TGCGCCAGCAGCCGAGGACGAGGGAATGAAAAACTGTTTTTT. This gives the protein CASSRGRGNEKLFF.

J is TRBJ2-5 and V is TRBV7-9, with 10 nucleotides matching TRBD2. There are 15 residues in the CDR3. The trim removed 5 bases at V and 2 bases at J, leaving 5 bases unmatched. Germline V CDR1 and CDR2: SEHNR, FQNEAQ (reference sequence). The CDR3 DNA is TGTGCCAGCAGCCGGCCGGGACTAGCGCAAGAGACCCAGTACTTC. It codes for CASSRPGLAQETQYF.

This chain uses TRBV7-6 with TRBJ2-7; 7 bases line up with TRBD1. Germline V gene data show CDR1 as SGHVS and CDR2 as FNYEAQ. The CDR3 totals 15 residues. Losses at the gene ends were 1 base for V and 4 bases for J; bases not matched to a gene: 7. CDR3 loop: CASSLGQGHAYEQYF. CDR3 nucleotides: TGTGCCAGCAGCTTAGGACAGGGACATGCTTACGAGCAGTACTTC.

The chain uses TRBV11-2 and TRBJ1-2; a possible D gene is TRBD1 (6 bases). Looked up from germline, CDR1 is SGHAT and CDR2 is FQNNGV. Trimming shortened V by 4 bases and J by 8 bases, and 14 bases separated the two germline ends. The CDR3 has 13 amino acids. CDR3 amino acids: CASSSTGPWGYTF. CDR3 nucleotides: TGTGCCAGCAGCTCTACAGGGCCGTGGGGCTACACCTTC.

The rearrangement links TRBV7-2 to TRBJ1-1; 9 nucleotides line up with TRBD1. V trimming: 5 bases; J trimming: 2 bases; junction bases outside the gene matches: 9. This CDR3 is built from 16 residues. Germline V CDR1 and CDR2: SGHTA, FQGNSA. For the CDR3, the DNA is TGTGCCAGCAGCCCAAAGGGACAGGGATTAAACACTGAAGCTTTCTTT. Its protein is CASSPKGQGLNTEAFF.

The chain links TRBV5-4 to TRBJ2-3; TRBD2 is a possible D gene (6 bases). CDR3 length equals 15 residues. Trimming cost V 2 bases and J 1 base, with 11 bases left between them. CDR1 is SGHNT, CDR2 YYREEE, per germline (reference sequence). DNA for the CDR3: TGTGCCAGCAGCTTCGGAGGGCGTCGCACAGATACGCAGTATTTT. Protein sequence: CASSFGGRRTDTQYF. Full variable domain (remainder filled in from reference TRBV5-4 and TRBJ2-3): ETGVTQSPTHLIKTRGQQVTLRCSSQSGHNTVSWYQQALGQGPQFIFQYYREEENGRGNFPPRFSGLQFPNYSSELNVNALELDDSALYLCASSFGGRRTDTQYFGPGTRLTVL.

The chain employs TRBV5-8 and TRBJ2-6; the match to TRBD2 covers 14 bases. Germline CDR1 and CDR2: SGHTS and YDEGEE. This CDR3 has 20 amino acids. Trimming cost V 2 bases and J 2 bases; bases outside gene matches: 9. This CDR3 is CASSFNGLAGGRAGANVLTF. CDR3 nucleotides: TGTGCCAGCAGCTTTAACGGACTAGCGGGGGGTAGGGCTGGGGCCAACGTCCTGACTTTC.

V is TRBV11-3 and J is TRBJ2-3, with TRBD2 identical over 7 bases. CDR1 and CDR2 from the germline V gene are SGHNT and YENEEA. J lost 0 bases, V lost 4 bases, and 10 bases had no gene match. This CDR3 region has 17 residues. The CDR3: CASSWGRERTSTDTQYF. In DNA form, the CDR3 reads TGTGCCAGCAGCTGGGGGAGGGAGCGGACTAGCACAGATACGCAGTATTTT.

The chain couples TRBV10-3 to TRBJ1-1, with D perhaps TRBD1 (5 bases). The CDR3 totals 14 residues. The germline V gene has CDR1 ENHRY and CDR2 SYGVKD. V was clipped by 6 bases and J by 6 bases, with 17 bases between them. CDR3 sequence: CAIRGRGSTAEAFF. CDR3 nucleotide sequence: TGTGCCATCAGGGGACGGGGGTCTACGGCTGAAGCTTTCTTT.

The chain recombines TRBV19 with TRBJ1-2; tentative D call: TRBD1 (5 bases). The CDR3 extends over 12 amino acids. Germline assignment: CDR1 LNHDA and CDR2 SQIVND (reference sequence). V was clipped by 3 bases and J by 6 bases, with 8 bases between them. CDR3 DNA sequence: TGTGCCAGTAGTATGGCAGGGAATGGCTACACCTTC. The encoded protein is CASSMAGNGYTF.

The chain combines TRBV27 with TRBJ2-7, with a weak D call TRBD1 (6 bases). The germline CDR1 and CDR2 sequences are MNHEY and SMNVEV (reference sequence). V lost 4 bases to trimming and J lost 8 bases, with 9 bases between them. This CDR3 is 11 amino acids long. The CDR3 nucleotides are TGTGCCAGCAGTTCCCGGGACAAGCAGTACTTC. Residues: CASSSRDKQYF.

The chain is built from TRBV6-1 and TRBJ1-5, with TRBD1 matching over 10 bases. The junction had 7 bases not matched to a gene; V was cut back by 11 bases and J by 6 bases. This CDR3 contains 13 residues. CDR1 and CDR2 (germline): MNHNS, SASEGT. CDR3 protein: CAYGQGELQPQHF. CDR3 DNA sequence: TGTGCCTATGGACAGGGGGAGCTTCAGCCCCAGCATTTT.

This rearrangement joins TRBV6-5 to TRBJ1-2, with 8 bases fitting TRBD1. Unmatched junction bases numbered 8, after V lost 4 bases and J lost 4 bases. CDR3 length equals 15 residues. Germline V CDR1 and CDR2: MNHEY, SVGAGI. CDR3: CASSFRDRHVYGYTF. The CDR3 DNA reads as TGTGCCAGCAGTTTTCGGGACAGGCACGTCTATGGCTACACCTTC.

The CDR3 region has the DNA TGTGCCAGCAGCAAACAGAACGAGCGGGGGGAAAAACTGTTTTTT. Translating gives CASSKQNERGEKLFF. The chain combines TRBV21-1 with TRBJ1-4. TRBV21-1 is reported as a pseudogene. The CDR3 is made up of 15 amino acids.

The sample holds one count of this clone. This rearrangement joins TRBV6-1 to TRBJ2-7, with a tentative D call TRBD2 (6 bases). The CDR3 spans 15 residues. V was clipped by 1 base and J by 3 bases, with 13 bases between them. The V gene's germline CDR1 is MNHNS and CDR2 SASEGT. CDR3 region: CASSEGPGTYYEQYF. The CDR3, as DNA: TGTGCCAGCAGTGAAGGTCCCGGGACTTACTACGAGCAGTACTTC.

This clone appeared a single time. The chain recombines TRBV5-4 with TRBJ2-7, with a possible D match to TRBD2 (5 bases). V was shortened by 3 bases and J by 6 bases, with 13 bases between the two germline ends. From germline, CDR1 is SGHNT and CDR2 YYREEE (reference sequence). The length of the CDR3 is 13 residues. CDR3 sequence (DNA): TGTGCCAGCAGCTCATCCTTCCGGGGCGAGCAGTACTTC. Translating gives CASSSSFRGEQYF.

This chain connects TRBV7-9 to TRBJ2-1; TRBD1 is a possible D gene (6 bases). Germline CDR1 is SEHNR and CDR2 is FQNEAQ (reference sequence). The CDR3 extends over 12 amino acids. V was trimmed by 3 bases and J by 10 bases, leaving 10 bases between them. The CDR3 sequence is CASSFHRVEQFF. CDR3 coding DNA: TGTGCCAGCAGCTTCCACAGGGTGGAGCAGTTCTTC.

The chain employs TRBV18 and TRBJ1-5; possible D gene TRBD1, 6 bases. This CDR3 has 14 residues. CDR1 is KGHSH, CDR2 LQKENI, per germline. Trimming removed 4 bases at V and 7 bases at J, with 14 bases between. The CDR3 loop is CASSQLQGAQPQHF. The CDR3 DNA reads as TGTGCCAGCTCACAATTACAGGGTGCGCAGCCCCAGCATTTT.

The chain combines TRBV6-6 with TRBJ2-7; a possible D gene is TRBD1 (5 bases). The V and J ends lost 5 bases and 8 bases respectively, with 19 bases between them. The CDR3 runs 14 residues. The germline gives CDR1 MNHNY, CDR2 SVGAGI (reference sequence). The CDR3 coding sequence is TGTGCCAGCAGTCGCGACCGGACATATTCGAAGCAGTACTTC. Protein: CASSRDRTYSKQYF.

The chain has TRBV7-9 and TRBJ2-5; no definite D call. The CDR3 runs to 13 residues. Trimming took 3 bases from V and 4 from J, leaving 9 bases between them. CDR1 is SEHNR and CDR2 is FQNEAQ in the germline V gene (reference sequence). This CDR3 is CASSFNGRETQYF. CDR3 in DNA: TGTGCCAGCAGCTTCAATGGGCGAGAGACCCAGTACTTC.

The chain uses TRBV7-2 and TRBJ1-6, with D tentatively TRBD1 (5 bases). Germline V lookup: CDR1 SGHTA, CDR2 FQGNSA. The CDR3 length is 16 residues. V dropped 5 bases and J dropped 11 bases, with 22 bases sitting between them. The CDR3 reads CASSLPPGLGKTPLHF. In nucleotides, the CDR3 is TGTGCCAGCAGCCTCCCCCCAGGGTTGGGGAAGACACCCCTCCACTTT. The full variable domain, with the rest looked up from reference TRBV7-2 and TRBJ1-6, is GAGVSQSPSNKVTEKGKDVELRCDPISGHTALYWYRQSLGQGLEFLIYFQGNSAPDKSGLPSDRFSAERTGGSVSTLTIQRTQQEDSAVYLCASSLPPGLGKTPLHFGNGTRLTVT.

CDR3 DNA: TGTGCCAGCAGCTTCGTGGACAGCTACACCGGGGAGCTGTTTTTT. It translates to CASSFVDSYTGELFF. The gene calls are TRBV7-9 and TRBJ2-2; tentatively, D is TRBD1 (6 bases). Trimming left V 3 bases short and J 3 bases short, with 11 bases between. CDR3 length equals 15 residues. CDR1 and CDR2 from the germline V gene are SEHNR and FQNEAQ (reference sequence).

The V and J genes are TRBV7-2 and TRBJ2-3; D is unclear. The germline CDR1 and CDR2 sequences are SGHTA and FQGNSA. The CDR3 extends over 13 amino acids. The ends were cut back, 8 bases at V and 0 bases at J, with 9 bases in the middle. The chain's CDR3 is CASSTVSTDTQYF. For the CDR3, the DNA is TGTGCCAGCTCTACTGTTAGCACAGATACGCAGTATTTT.

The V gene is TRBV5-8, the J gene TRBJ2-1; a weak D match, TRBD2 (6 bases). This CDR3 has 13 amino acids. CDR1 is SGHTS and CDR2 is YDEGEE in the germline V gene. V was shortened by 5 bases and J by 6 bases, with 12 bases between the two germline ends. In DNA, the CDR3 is TGTGCCAGCAGTTGGGACTTTTCCAATGAGCAGTTCTTC. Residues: CASSWDFSNEQFF.

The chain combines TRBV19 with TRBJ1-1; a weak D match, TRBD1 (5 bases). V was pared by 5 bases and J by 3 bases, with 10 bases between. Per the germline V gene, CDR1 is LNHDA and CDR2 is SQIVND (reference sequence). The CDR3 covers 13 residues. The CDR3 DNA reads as TGTGCCAGTAGTTCGGGGGGGTACACTGAAGCTTTCTTT. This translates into CASSSGGYTEAFF.

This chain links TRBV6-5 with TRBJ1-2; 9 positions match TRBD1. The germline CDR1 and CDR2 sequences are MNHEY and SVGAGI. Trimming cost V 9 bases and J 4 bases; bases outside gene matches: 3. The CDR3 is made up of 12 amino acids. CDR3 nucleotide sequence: TGTGCCAGTATGACAGGGGGCTATGGCTACACCTTC. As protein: CASMTGGYGYTF.

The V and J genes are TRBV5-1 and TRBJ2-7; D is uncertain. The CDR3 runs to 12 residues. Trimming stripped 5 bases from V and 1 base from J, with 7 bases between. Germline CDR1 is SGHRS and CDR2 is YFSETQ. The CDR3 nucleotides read TGCGCCAGCAGTGCAGGTTCCTACGAGCAGTACTTC. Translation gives CASSAGSYEQYF.

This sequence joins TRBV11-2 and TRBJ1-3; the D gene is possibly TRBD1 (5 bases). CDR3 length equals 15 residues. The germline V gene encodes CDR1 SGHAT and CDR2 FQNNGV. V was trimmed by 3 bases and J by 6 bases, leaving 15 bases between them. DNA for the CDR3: TGTGCCAGCAGCTTGTTCGGGGGAGGGGAAAACACCATATATTTT. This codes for CASSLFGGGENTIYF.

CDR3 region: CASSLLFGEEYF. The CDR3 bases are TGTGCCAGCAGTTTACTATTCGGGGAAGAGTATTTT. The chain carries TRBV28 and TRBJ2-3, with D perhaps matching TRBD2 (5 bases). The CDR3 spans 12 residues. Trimming left V 2 bases short and J 13 bases short, with 13 bases between. Germline V lookup: CDR1 MDHEN, CDR2 SYDVKM.

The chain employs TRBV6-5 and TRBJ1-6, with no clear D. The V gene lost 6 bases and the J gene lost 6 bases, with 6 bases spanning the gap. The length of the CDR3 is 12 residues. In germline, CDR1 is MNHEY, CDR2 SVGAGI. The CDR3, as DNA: TGTGCCAGCAGGAGGAGTAATTCACCCCTCCACTTT. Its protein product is CASRRSNSPLHF.

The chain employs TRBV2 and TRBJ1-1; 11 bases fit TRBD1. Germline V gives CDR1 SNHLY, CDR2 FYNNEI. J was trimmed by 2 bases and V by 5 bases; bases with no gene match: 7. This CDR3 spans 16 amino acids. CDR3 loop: CASSPGQGAGNTEAFF. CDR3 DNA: TGTGCCAGCAGTCCCGGACAGGGGGCTGGCAACACTGAAGCTTTCTTT.

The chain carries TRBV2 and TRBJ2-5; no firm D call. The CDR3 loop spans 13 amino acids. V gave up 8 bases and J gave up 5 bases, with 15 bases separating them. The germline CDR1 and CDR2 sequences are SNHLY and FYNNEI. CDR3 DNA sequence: TGTGCCAGCCCTAAATTCTTCGGGGAGACCCAGTACTTC. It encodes CASPKFFGETQYF.